This T cell receptor (beta chain) stems from a study of T cells in localized non-small cell lung cancer. The assay was immunoSEQ multiplex PCR, and TCRdb's table has in-frame clones only and misses some. This table has about 2,200 clones, more than 30% appearing once. This clone came up a few times. The source is a female donor older than 55 with stage I lung adenocarcinoma. The source material was lung tumor tissue, sampled before any cancer treatment.

For the CDR3, the DNA is TGTGCCAACACCCGGGACAGGGGTAGCAATCAGCCCCAGCATTTT. Amino acid sequence: CANTRDRGSNQPQHF. V is TRBV6-8 and J is TRBJ1-5; 10 nucleotides line up with TRBD1. V dropped 10 bases and J dropped 0; count of bases not matched to a gene: 6. Germline loops: CDR1 MNHGY, CDR2 SAAAGT. CDR3 size: 15 residues.